The 27 T cell receptor beta chains presented below share a single source sample, sequenced in a study of cytomegalovirus exposure and HLA in healthy donors. The study ran its PCR with 60 Vbeta and 13 Jbeta primers. Profiling relied on immunoSEQ multiplex PCR, and the TCRdb table lists in-frame clones only, not all of them. The repertoire holds roughly 160,000 clones, with approximately 84% as singletons. The specimen was PBMCs. Receptors originate from a woman between 45 and 60 years old in good health and CMV-seropositive.

The CDR3 DNA is TGCGCCAGCAGCCAACAGGCCTCTGGAAACACCATATATTTT. Protein product: CASSQQASGNTIYF. The V gene is TRBV4-1, the J gene TRBJ1-3; unclear D gene. Germline values: CDR1 MGHRA, CDR2 YSYEKL. Between the trimmed V and J ends, which lost 2 bases and 0 bases, there was a span of 5 bases. CDR3 length: 14 amino acids.

V is TRBV7-9 and J is TRBJ2-7; TRBD2 matches at 11 bases. Unmatched junction bases numbered 8, after V lost 2 bases and J lost 2 bases. The CDR3 runs to 17 residues. Germline CDR1 reads SEHNR; CDR2 reads FQNEAQ (reference sequence). The DNA for the CDR3 is TGTGCCAGCAGCTTAAGAGGGGGACTAGCGGCACCCTACGAGCAGTACTTC. Protein product: CASSLRGGLAAPYEQYF.

This clone was found a few times. The chain is built from TRBV11-2 and TRBJ2-1; TRBD2 matches at 7 bases. J gave up 0 bases and V 5 bases, and 4 bases lay outside the gene matches. The germline V gene encodes CDR1 SGHAT and CDR2 FQNNGV. The CDR3 spans 15 residues. Here the CDR3 DNA reads TGTGCCAGCAGCACGGGGGGTAGCTCCTACAATGAGCAGTTCTTC. Amino acids: CASSTGGSSYNEQFF.

The chain joins TRBV4-1 to TRBJ2-1, with TRBD1 matching 7 bases. V lost 4 bases, J lost 8 bases, and 11 bases stayed unmatched. CDR3 length equals 15 residues. From germline, CDR1 is MGHRA and CDR2 YSYEKL. In DNA, the CDR3 is TGCGCCAGCAGCCCAGGGGGTCGGGACCCCCATGAGCAGTTCTTC. Translating it yields CASSPGGRDPHEQFF.

The chain employs TRBV19 and TRBJ1-3; 9 nucleotides agree with TRBD1. V dropped 0 bases and J dropped 0; count of bases not matched to a gene: 3. The CDR3 is made up of 17 amino acids. In germline, CDR1 is LNHDA, CDR2 SQIVND (reference sequence). In DNA form, the CDR3 reads TGTGCCAGTAGTATAGATGGACAGGGGCCCTCTGGAAACACCATATATTTT. It is translated as CASSIDGQGPSGNTIYF.

The gene calls are TRBV30 and TRBJ1-1; D perhaps matches TRBD1 (5 bases). The CDR3 runs to 12 residues. The V end lost 4 bases, the J end lost 11 bases, and 17 bases lay between the germline ends. Germline V lookup: CDR1 GTSNPN, CDR2 SVGIG (reference sequence). The CDR3 is CAWIRQGQSAFF. CDR3 sequence (DNA): TGTGCCTGGATACGTCAGGGCCAGAGCGCTTTCTTT.

This sequence joins TRBV7-2 and TRBJ1-2; D gene ambiguous. The CDR3 has 13 residues. Germline values: CDR1 SGHTA, CDR2 FQGNSA. V was cut by 4 bases and J by 7 bases, with 13 bases left in between. Here the CDR3 DNA reads TGTGCCAGCAGCTGGCCGACTAAAGTTGGCTACACCTTC. It yields the protein CASSWPTKVGYTF.

The chain joins TRBV5-6 to TRBJ1-5, with a possible D match to TRBD1 (5 bases). From germline, CDR1 is SGHDT and CDR2 YYEEEE. The CDR3 is 15 residues long. The V and J ends lost 5 bases and 2 bases respectively, with 14 bases between them. CDR3 sequence (DNA): TGTGCCAGCAGATTTGGGGGGAGAGGCAATCAGCCCCAGCATTTT. Protein product: CASRFGGRGNQPQHF.

J is TRBJ1-4 and V is TRBV7-2; perhaps TRBD1 as D (5 bases). CDR1 is SGHTA, CDR2 FQGNSA, per germline. Between the trimmed V and J ends, which lost 1 base and 7 bases, there was a span of 19 bases. The CDR3 is 17 residues long. The CDR3 DNA reads TGTGCCAGCAGCTTAGTCGGGGGTCGGAGTGGGGCTGAAAAACTGTTTTTT. It yields the protein CASSLVGGRSGAEKLFF.

The gene calls are TRBV28 and TRBJ1-4; 7 bases are shared with TRBD1. Germline CDR1 is MDHEN and CDR2 is SYDVKM. The CDR3 has 13 amino acids. Losses at the gene ends were 7 bases for V and 5 bases for J; bases not matched to a gene: 4. CDR3 protein: CASISGGNEKLFF. For the CDR3, the DNA is TGTGCCAGCATCTCAGGGGGGAATGAAAAACTGTTTTTT. Based on the CDR3 plus reference TRBV28 and TRBJ1-4, the full variable domain is DVKVTQSSRYLVKRTGEKVFLECVQDMDHENMFWYRQDPGLGLRLIYFSYDVKMKEKGDIPEGYSVSREKKERFSLILESASTNQTSMYLCASISGGNEKLFFGSGTQLSVL.

The gene calls are TRBV28 and TRBJ2-1; D not resolved. This CDR3 is 13 amino acids long. Germline CDR1 is MDHEN and CDR2 is SYDVKM. Trimming cost V 5 bases and J 6 bases, with 11 bases left between them. The CDR3 here is CASSQPGPNEQFF. CDR3 DNA: TGTGCCAGCAGTCAGCCGGGTCCCAATGAGCAGTTCTTC.

V is TRBV4-1 and J is TRBJ1-2, with 7 bases identical to TRBD1. The CDR3 loop spans 15 amino acids. Per the germline V gene, CDR1 is MGHRA and CDR2 is YSYEKL. The V segment lost 4 bases and the J segment 8 bases; nucleotides outside the gene matches: 13. Written as DNA, the CDR3 is TGCGCCAGCAGCCTTCAAAGCCCGACAGGGCGAGGCTACACCTTC. Protein product: CASSLQSPTGRGYTF.

This clone was seen a handful of times. The chain carries TRBV9 and TRBJ2-1, with D possibly matching TRBD2 (5 bases). Germline CDR1 reads SGDLS; CDR2 reads YYNGEE. This CDR3 region has 12 residues. The ends were cut back, 0 bases at V and 12 bases at J, with 10 bases in the middle. The CDR3 DNA follows: TGTGCCAGCAGCGTAGCCCCGGCGGGGCAGTTCTTC. Protein: CASSVAPAGQFF. Variable domain in full (rest from reference TRBV9 and TRBJ2-1): DSGVTQTPKHLITATGQRVTLRCSPRSGDLSVYWYQQSLDQGLQFLIQYYNGEERAKGNILERFSAQQFPDLHSELNLSSLELGDSALYFCASSVAPAGQFFGPGTRLTVL.

This clone occurred a few times. The chain combines TRBV7-2 with TRBJ1-2; 7 bases fit TRBD1. CDR1 is SGHTA, CDR2 FQGNSA, per germline. With 5 bases clipped from V and 2 bases from J, the junction kept 8 bases outside the gene matches. This CDR3 region has 15 residues. The CDR3 region has the DNA TGTGCCAGCAGCACACCGGGACAGTTGAACTATGGCTACACCTTC. It translates to CASSTPGQLNYGYTF.

This chain links TRBV7-8 with TRBJ2-3; D is possibly TRBD1 (6 bases). The V end was cut by 1 base, the J end by 4 bases, with 12 bases between. The CDR3 extends over 15 amino acids. Germline lookup yields CDR1 SGHVS and CDR2 FQNEAQ. The CDR3 nucleotides read TGTGCCAGCAGCTTAGTAACAGGGCTCCCAGATACGCAGTATTTT. This encodes CASSLVTGLPDTQYF.

This chain uses TRBV30 with TRBJ1-1; TRBD1 matches at 7 bases. Germline V CDR1 and CDR2: GTSNPN, SVGIG (reference sequence). The CDR3 runs to 13 residues. With 5 bases clipped from V and 0 bases from J, the junction kept 3 bases outside the gene matches. The CDR3 DNA reads as TGTGCCTGGGGAAGGGGGCTGAACACTGAAGCTTTCTTT. Its protein product is CAWGRGLNTEAFF.

V is TRBV19 and J is TRBJ1-1, with D possibly matching TRBD1 (5 bases). Germline CDR1 reads LNHDA; CDR2 reads SQIVND (reference sequence). The CDR3 has 17 amino acids. The ends were cut back, 7 bases at V and 0 bases at J, with 21 bases in the middle. In DNA form, the CDR3 reads TGTGCCAGTACCCTCCCAACGGGGACTGGGATGAACACTGAAGCTTTCTTT. Its translation is CASTLPTGTGMNTEAFF. The variable domain in full, completed from reference TRBV19 and TRBJ1-1, reads DGGITQSPKYLFRKEGQNVTLSCEQNLNHDAMYWYRQDPGQGLRLIYYSQIVNDFQKGDIAEGYSVSREKKESFPLTVTSAQKNPTAFYLCASTLPTGTGMNTEAFFGQGTRLTVV.

This clone was observed a few times. The chain uses TRBV5-5 and TRBJ2-5; 10 bases align to TRBD1. Per germline, CDR1 SGHKS and CDR2 YYEKEE (reference sequence). This CDR3 comprises 16 residues. The V segment lost 3 bases and the J segment 5 bases; nucleotides outside the gene matches: 10. CDR3 sequence reads: CASSYPGQGFGETQYF. In DNA, the CDR3 is TGTGCCAGCAGCTATCCGGGACAGGGGTTTGGGGAGACCCAGTACTTC.

This clone was observed once. The chain couples TRBV5-4 to TRBJ2-5; D unresolved. This CDR3 has 14 residues. V shed 4 bases and J shed 5 bases, with 15 bases lying between them. The V gene's germline CDR1 is SGHNT and CDR2 YYREEE (reference sequence). CDR3 sequence (DNA): TGTGCCAGCAGCAGCCCGAATCTGCCCGAGACCCAGTACTTC. It codes for CASSSPNLPETQYF.

The V and J genes are TRBV6-5 and TRBJ2-7; TRBD1 aligns across 7 bases. In germline, CDR1 is MNHEY, CDR2 SVGAGI. The CDR3 runs to 14 residues. Germline trimming cut 4 bases from V and 2 bases from J; bases unmatched to any gene: 5. DNA for the CDR3: TGTGCCAGCAGTTCCCCGGGACAGACCTACGAGCAGTACTTC. Translation: CASSSPGQTYEQYF.

As concerns this clone: At one end, the junction sequence differs from germline, possibly due to a read error. The chain uses TRBV27 and TRBJ2-4; 7 bases are a match to TRBD1. Germline V gene data show CDR1 as MNHEY and CDR2 as SMNVEV (reference sequence). The CDR3 contains 14 residues. The DNA for the CDR3 is TGTGCCAGCGTCCAGGTACCAACACTCAGGGGGAGAGACTTC. It specifies CASVQVPTLRGRDF.

V and J are TRBV19 and TRBJ2-1; 9 bases align to TRBD1. The ends lost 8 bases at V and 4 bases at J; junction bases unmatched: 6. The CDR3 length is 14 residues. Germline V gives CDR1 LNHDA, CDR2 SQIVND (reference sequence). CDR3 amino acids: CASGRGTGYNEQFF. The CDR3 bases are TGTGCCAGTGGAAGGGGGACAGGGTACAATGAGCAGTTCTTC.

The chain employs TRBV2 and TRBJ1-1; no definite D call. The germline CDR1 and CDR2 sequences are SNHLY and FYNNEI. The CDR3 contains 16 residues. Trimming shortened V by 6 bases and J by 0 bases, and 17 bases separated the two germline ends. This chain's CDR3 is CASSVPRRAMNTEAFF. CDR3 DNA: TGTGCCAGCAGCGTGCCCCGGAGGGCGATGAACACTGAAGCTTTCTTT. Full variable domain (rest looked up from reference TRBV2 and TRBJ1-1): EPEVTQTPSHQVTQMGQEVILRCVPISNHLYFYWYRQILGQKVEFLVSFYNNEISEKSEIFDDQFSVERPDGSNFTLKIRSTKLEDSAMYFCASSVPRRAMNTEAFFGQGTRLTVV.

In its sample, this clone was seen once. The chain carries TRBV19 and TRBJ2-5; 7 positions match TRBD2. Germline V gene lookup returns CDR1 LNHDA and CDR2 SQIVND (reference sequence). This CDR3 comprises 16 residues. Trimming at V came to 3 bases and at J to 2 bases, leaving 9 bases not matched to a gene. The CDR3 here is CASSMTFSGGQETQYF. The CDR3 nucleotides read TGTGCCAGTAGTATGACCTTTTCCGGGGGGCAAGAGACCCAGTACTTC.

This clone was seen a few times. The chain is built from TRBV27 and TRBJ1-2; 8 nucleotides match TRBD1. The CDR3 spans 15 residues. CDR1 and CDR2 (germline): MNHEY, SMNVEV (reference sequence). J lost 5 bases, V lost 3 bases, and 8 bases had no gene match. The chain's CDR3 is CASSFTRTGTYGYTF. The CDR3 nucleotides are TGTGCCAGCAGTTTTACCCGGACAGGGACTTATGGCTACACCTTC.

The rearrangement links TRBV29-1 to TRBJ2-5; TRBD2 matches 7 bases. There are 14 residues in the CDR3. The germline gives CDR1 SQVTM, CDR2 ANQGSEA. After removal of 8 bases from V and 4 bases from J, the junction contained 13 bases not matched to a gene. CDR3 in DNA: TGCAGCTGGGGGGGGTCTCAGGGAGGAGAGACCCAGTACTTC. It encodes CSWGGSQGGETQYF.

J is TRBJ1-2 and V is TRBV6-5; TRBD1 is a possible D gene (6 bases). The CDR3 length is 12 residues. V gave up 5 bases and J gave up 4 bases, with 8 bases separating them. Germline V gives CDR1 MNHEY, CDR2 SVGAGI. In DNA, the CDR3 is TGTGCCAGCAGTACAGGGATCTATGGCTACACCTTC. Protein: CASSTGIYGYTF.